Each of the 2 T cell receptor beta chains below was sequenced from the same sample in a study of blood T cells in healthy people across ages. A second about 7 to 11 cycle PCR used barcoded and J-beta primers. A single record per CDR3 protein comes from TCRdb applying MiXCR to the 5' RACE reads. The sample records about 970,000 distinct CDR3 sequences, roughly 47% being singletons. The source material was blood. These receptors all stem from a woman aged 60-70 years in good health.

This clonotype showed up many times. This chain joins TRBV7-2 and TRBJ2-3, with 9 bases matching TRBD2. Germline CDR1 is SGHTA and CDR2 is FQGNSA. CDR3 length: 15 amino acids. The V gene end was trimmed by 0 bases and the J gene end by 5 bases; junction bases not matched to a gene: 3. The chain's CDR3 is CASSLAGSGRDTQYF. In nucleotides, the CDR3 is TGTGCCAGCAGCTTAGCCGGTAGCGGGAGAGATACGCAGTATTTT. Variable domain in full (rest from reference TRBV7-2 and TRBJ2-3): GAGVSQSPSNKVTEKGKDVELRCDPISGHTALYWYRQSLGQGLEFLIYFQGNSAPDKSGLPSDRFSAERTGGSVSTLTIQRTQQEDSAVYLCASSLAGSGRDTQYFGPGTRLTVL.

A few counts support this clonotype. The chain uses TRBV27 and TRBJ2-7; perhaps TRBD1 as D (6 bases). V lost 8 bases and J lost 0, with 11 bases in between. This CDR3 contains 13 residues. Germline CDR1 and CDR2: MNHEY and SMNVEV (reference sequence). The CDR3 bases are TGTGCCAGCGGGGGCCGGAGCTCCTACGAGCAGTACTTC. This gives the protein CASGGRSSYEQYF.